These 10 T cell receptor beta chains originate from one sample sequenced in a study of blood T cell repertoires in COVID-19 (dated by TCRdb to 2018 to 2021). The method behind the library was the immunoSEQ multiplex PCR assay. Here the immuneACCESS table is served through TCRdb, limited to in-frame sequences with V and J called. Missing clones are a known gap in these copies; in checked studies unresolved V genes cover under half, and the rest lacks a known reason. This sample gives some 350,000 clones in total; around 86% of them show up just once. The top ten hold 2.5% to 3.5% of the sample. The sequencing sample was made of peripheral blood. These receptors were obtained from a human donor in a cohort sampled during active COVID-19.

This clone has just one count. CDR3 in DNA: TGCGCCAGCAGCGACCTCAGGGTCAACACCGGGGAGCTGTTTTTT. This translates into CASSDLRVNTGELFF. This chain joins TRBV4-1 and TRBJ2-2; TRBD1 might be the D (5 bases). The V and J ends lost 5 bases and 2 bases respectively, with 12 bases between them. CDR1 and CDR2 (germline): MGHRA, YSYEKL. The CDR3 runs to 15 residues.

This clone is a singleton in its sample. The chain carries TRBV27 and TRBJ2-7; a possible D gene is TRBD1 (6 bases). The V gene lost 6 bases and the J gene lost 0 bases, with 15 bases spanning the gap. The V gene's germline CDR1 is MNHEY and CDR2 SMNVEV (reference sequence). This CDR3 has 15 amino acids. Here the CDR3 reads CASRTTGDSSYEQYF. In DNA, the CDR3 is TGTGCCAGCAGAACGACAGGAGATAGCTCCTACGAGCAGTACTTC.

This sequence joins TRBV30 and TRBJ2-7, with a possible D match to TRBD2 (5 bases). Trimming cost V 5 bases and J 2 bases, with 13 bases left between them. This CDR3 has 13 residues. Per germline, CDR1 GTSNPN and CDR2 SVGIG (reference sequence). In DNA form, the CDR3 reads TGTGCCTGGGACCGAGCGGTTACCTACGAGCAGTACTTC. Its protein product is CAWDRAVTYEQYF.

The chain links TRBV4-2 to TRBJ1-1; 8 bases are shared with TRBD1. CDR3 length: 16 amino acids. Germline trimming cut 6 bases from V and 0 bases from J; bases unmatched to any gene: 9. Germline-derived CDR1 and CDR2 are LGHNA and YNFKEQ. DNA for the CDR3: TGTGCCAGCAGTCCTTACAGGGGGGCCATGAACACTGAAGCTTTCTTT. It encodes CASSPYRGAMNTEAFF.

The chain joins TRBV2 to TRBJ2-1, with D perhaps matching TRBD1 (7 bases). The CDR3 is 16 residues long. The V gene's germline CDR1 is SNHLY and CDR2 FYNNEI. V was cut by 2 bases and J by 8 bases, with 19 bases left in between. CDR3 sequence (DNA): TGTGCCAGCAGTGAATTTGCCAGGGGGGTGACGGATGAGCAGTTCTTC. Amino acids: CASSEFARGVTDEQFF.

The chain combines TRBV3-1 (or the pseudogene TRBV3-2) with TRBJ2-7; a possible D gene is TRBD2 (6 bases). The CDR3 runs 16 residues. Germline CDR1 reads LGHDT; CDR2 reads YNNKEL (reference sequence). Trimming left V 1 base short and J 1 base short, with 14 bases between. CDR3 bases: TGTGCCAGCAGCCAAGCCGGGGGTTTCAGATCCTACGAGCAGTACTTC. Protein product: CASSQAGGFRSYEQYF.

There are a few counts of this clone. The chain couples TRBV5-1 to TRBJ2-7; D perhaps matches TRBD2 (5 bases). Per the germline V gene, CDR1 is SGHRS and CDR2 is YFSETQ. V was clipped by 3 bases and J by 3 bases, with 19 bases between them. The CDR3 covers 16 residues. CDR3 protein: CASSWGQRTGIYEQYF. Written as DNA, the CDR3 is TGCGCCAGCAGCTGGGGTCAGAGGACGGGAATCTACGAGCAGTACTTC.

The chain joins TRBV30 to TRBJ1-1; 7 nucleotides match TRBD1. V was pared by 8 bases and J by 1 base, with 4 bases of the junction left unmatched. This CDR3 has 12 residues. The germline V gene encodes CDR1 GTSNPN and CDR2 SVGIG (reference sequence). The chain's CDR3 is CALRTGNTEAFF. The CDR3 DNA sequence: TGTGCCCTTAGGACAGGGAACACTGAAGCTTTCTTT.

The CDR3 sequence is CASRRGGPPDTQYF. The CDR3 DNA reads as TGTGCCAGCAGACGGGGGGGGCCCCCAGATACGCAGTATTTT. This sequence joins TRBV27 and TRBJ2-3; TRBD2 matches 8 bases. The J segment lost 4 bases and the V segment lost 6 bases, leaving 6 bases of the junction unmatched. This CDR3 has 14 residues. Germline assignment: CDR1 MNHEY and CDR2 SMNVEV (reference sequence).

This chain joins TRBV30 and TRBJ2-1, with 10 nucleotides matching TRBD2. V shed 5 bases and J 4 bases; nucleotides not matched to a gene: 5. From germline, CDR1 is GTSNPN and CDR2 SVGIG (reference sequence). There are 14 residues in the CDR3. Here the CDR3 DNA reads TGTGCCTGGGGGCTAGCGGGGGAATACAATGAGCAGTTCTTC. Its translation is CAWGLAGEYNEQFF.